This T cell receptor (beta chain) comes out of a study of T cell responses to AZD1222 COVID-19 vaccine. This clone was counted between two and nine times. The antigen is undetermined. The CDR3 is 15 amino acids. The germline CDR1 and CDR2 sequences are SQVTM and ANQGSEA. J gave up 7 bases and V 3 bases, and 10 bases lay outside the gene matches. Generated by immunoSEQ multiplex PCR, the TCRdb table keeps only in-frame clones and is missing some. Of 150,000 or so clones listed, roughly 92% are singletons. General study points: Only after the peak T cell response were repertoires sampled.

V usage is TRBV29-1 and J usage is TRBJ2-1; 9 nucleotides align to TRBD1. The sample here was peripheral blood, taken on day 0 of AZD1222 vaccination. This TCR was sampled from an adult in good health. CDR3 DNA sequence: TGCAGCGTTGACGGGACAGGGATGGATTTGAATGAGCAGTTCTTC. It codes for CSVDGTGMDLNEQFF.